One TCR beta chain is described in this entry. Antigen specificity is unknown. Germline CDR1 and CDR2: SGHVS and FQNEAQ. The J segment lost 6 bases and the V segment lost 1 base, leaving 7 bases of the junction unmatched. The CDR3 has 15 residues. These data belong to a study of OX40 agonist ivuxolimab in advanced cancers. Study results and limitations: Certain nonresponders additionally had low normalized T-cell clonal expansion. Expansion of clones was among the lowest in partial responders at 0.1-3.0 mg/kg.

The protocol was immunoSEQ multiplex PCR, while the TCRdb copy is restricted to in-frame clones and leaves out a portion. The sample lists over 40,000 clones; nearly 90% were seen once. The chain couples TRBV7-8 to TRBJ2-7; 9 bases line up with TRBD1. The receptor was derived from an adult with an advanced solid tumor such as melanoma, head and neck, liver or kidney cancer. The sample in question was CD4+ or CD8+ T cells sorted from blood, obtained in a trial of the OX40 agonist ivuxolimab. CDR3 sequence (DNA): TGTGCCAGCAGCTTAGACTCCCGACAGGGGGGCGAGCAGTACTTC. It codes for CASSLDSRQGGEQYF.